This is a list of T cell receptor beta chains from one sample in a study of regulatory T cells in long-lasting Graves disease. TCRdb re-called the multiplex PCR reads through MiXCR, storing one row per CDR3 protein. The sample comprises about 430,000 distinct CDR3 sequences, approximately 22% of which are singletons, and approximately 15% rests with the top ten. The source material was peripheral blood mononuclear cells (PBMCs), sampled when the disease was refractory, from a patient treated with antithyroid drugs. These receptors were taken from a female donor with Graves disease. CDR3s include the opening cysteine and the closing phenylalanine or tryptophan. D genes are given only for firm matches. Not all rows give a size; the values are once, few, many and, for expanded clones, a class.

clone_size	d_call	cdr3_length	v_call	j_call	cdr3_aa	cdr3_nt
many	TRBD1	15	TRBV28	TRBJ1-2	CASSFQGQGIYGYTF	TGTGCCAGCAGTTTCCAGGGACAGGGAATCTATGGCTACACCTTC
many	NA	11	TRBV6-5	TRBJ2-7	CASSYVNEQYF	TGTGCCAGCAGTTACGTAAACGAGCAGTACTTC
many	NA	12	TRBV28	TRBJ2-7	CASSHSHGEQYF	TGTGCCAGCAGCCACTCACATGGCGAGCAGTACTTC
NA	NA	14	TRBV6-2/TRBV6-3	TRBJ1-5	CASGRTDSNQPQHF	TGTGCCAGCGGTCGGACAGATAGCAATCAGCCCCAGCATTTT
NA	NA	11	TRBV2	TRBJ2-3	CASTTKDTQYF	TGTGCCAGCACCACTAAAGATACGCAGTATTTT
many	TRBD1	15	TRBV28	TRBJ2-5	CASSSQGAHQETQYF	TGTGCCAGCAGTTCACAGGGGGCACACCAAGAGACCCAGTACTTC
many	TRBD2	17	TRBV28	TRBJ2-7	CASSPIDGTGGVREQYF	TGTGCCAGCAGTCCTATAGATGGGACGGGAGGAGTGCGGGAGCAGTACTTC
many	TRBD1	14	TRBV2	TRBJ1-6	CASSEEGGVSPLHF	TGTGCCAGCAGTGAAGAAGGGGGCGTCTCACCCCTCCACTTT
NA	NA	12	TRBV12-3/TRBV12-4	TRBJ2-7	CASKKRGYEQYF	TGTGCCAGCAAAAAACGGGGCTACGAGCAGTACTTC
few	NA	15	TRBV6-2/TRBV6-3	TRBJ1-5	CASSYSGAPNQPQHF	TGTGCCAGCAGTTACTCGGGAGCCCCTAATCAGCCCCAGCATTTT
few	TRBD1	14	TRBV3-1	TRBJ2-4	CASSQDRLKNIQYF	TGTGCCAGCAGCCAGGACAGGCTGAAAAACATTCAGTACTTC
NA	NA	14	TRBV6-1	TRBJ1-1	CASTPTGGNTEAFF	TGTGCCAGCACCCCCACGGGGGGGAACACTGAAGCTTTCTTT